The 12 T cell receptor beta chains below were found in one sample sequenced in a study of response to subunit inactivated influenza vaccine listed by TCRdb under 2018. To prepare the library, RT-PCR was applied. Sequencing was carried out with an Illumina HiSeq 2500. Starting from the raw public reads, TCRdb applied fastp trimming at Q25, assembled clones with MiXCR and retained in-frame beta chains. All rows with the same CDR3 protein become a single entry with the most common DNA and genes. In this sample the table shows more than 400,000 distinct CDR3 sequences, approximately 6.9% of which occur a single time. Together, the top ten hold roughly 13% of the sample. Sequences were derived from PBMCs from blood, sampled 23 to 25 months after vaccination. Receptors originate from a man between 50 and 70 years old who received an inactivated influenza vaccine. Donor details come from another sample of the same person, matched by shared clones.

This clonotype came up a few times. Its ends do not fully match the called genes, so a read error is possible. The CDR3 is CASSPEAQYF. The CDR3 nucleotides are TGTGCCAGCAGCCCAGAGGCCCAGTACTTC. The chain links TRBV7-9 to TRBJ2-5; D unclear. Germline V lookup: CDR1 SEHNR, CDR2 FQNEAQ (reference sequence). The CDR3 is 10 amino acids. Together with reference TRBV7-9 and TRBJ2-5, the CDR3 gives the full variable domain: DTGVSQNPRHKITKRGQNVTFRCDPISEHNRLYWYRQTLGQGPEFLTYFQNEAQLEKSRLLSDRFSAERPKGSFSTLEIQRTEQGDSAMYLCASSPEAQYFGPGTRLLVL.

Only a few counts were recorded for this clonotype. The CDR3 loop is CASRIGTNTGELFF. The DNA of the CDR3 is TGCGCCAGCAGGATCGGGACGAACACCGGGGAGCTGTTTTTT. The chain carries TRBV5-1 and TRBJ2-2; TRBD2 might be the D (5 bases). Germline CDR1 is SGHRS and CDR2 is YFSETQ. The CDR3 consists of 14 residues. Trimming removed 5 bases at V and 0 bases at J, with 8 bases between.

CDR3 protein: CSAREGRSLIGTNEKLFF. CDR3 coding DNA: TGCAGTGCTAGAGAAGGCAGGTCTTTGATCGGTACTAATGAAAAACTGTTTTTT. The chain has TRBV20-1 and TRBJ1-4; D not certain. The length of the CDR3 is 18 residues. The V gene lost 0 bases and the J gene lost 2 bases, with 19 bases spanning the gap. Germline loops: CDR1 DFQATT, CDR2 SNEGSKA (reference sequence).

The chain is built from TRBV12-3 or TRBV12-4 and TRBJ2-3; D call uncertain. Deletions cut 2 bases from V and 2 bases from J, with 11 bases between. The length of the CDR3 is 15 residues. Written as DNA, the CDR3 is TGTGCCAGCAGTTTATCGTGGGGTTACACAGATACGCAGTATTTT. The encoded protein is CASSLSWGYTDTQYF.

V is TRBV4-2 and J is TRBJ1-3; maybe TRBD1 (5 bases). Germline V lookup: CDR1 LGHNA, CDR2 YNFKEQ. The CDR3 length is 15 residues. Trimming removed 4 bases from V and 1 base from J, with 11 bases in between. For the CDR3, the DNA is TGTGCCAGCAGCCGCGGACACGAGTCTGGAAACACCATATATTTT. Amino acid sequence: CASSRGHESGNTIYF.

This clonotype was picked up a small number of times. The chain employs TRBV29-1 and TRBJ2-3, with D possibly matching TRBD2 (7 bases). The CDR3 totals 14 residues. V was trimmed by 4 bases and J by 2 bases, leaving 13 bases between them. Germline V gene data show CDR1 as SQVTM and CDR2 as ANQGSEA. CDR3 bases: TGCAGCGTTGTCGGGGGGCCCAACACAGATACGCAGTATTTT. Its protein is CSVVGGPNTDTQYF.

The rearrangement uses TRBV10-2 and TRBJ1-1; 7 bases align to TRBD1. The CDR3 contains 14 residues. Trimming at V came to 6 bases and at J to 4 bases, leaving 8 bases not matched to a gene. CDR1 and CDR2 (germline): WSHSY, SAAADI. The CDR3 DNA reads as TGCGCCAGCAGCCCTTACAGGGGCGGCACTGAAGCTTTCTTT. This translates into CASSPYRGGTEAFF.

With regard to this clonotype: This may come from a read error, since a much larger clone is one base off. The chain joins TRBV5-5 to TRBJ2-1; D not resolved. CDR3 length: 15 amino acids. Germline loops: CDR1 SGHKS, CDR2 YYEKEE (reference sequence). V lost 1 base to trimming and J lost 3 bases, with 11 bases between them. In DNA, the CDR3 is TGTGCCAGCAGCTTGTACAGCGTGAACTACAATGAGCAGTTCTTC. This translates into CASSLYSVNYNEQFF.

The J gene is TRBJ1-2, the V gene TRBV7-2; D is uncertain. This CDR3 contains 16 residues. The V gene's germline CDR1 is SGHTA and CDR2 FQGNSA. V was clipped by 5 bases and J by 1 base, with 17 bases between them. The CDR3 nucleotides read TGTGCCAGCAGCCCAGCTCTGGGGAGAGATAACTATGGCTACACCTTC. Residues: CASSPALGRDNYGYTF.

This clonotype was seen only a few times. The J gene is TRBJ2-7, the V gene TRBV29-1, with D hard to call. There are 11 residues in the CDR3. Germline CDR1 and CDR2: SQVTM and ANQGSEA. V shed 6 bases and J shed 6 bases, with 12 bases lying between them. CDR3 in amino acids: CSVLDGREQYF. The CDR3 DNA follows: TGCAGCGTCCTGGACGGCCGCGAGCAGTACTTC.

This clonotype has ten or more counts. The J gene is TRBJ2-1, the V gene TRBV5-6; no firm D call. Trimming took 6 bases from V and 8 from J, leaving 15 bases between them. CDR1 is SGHDT, CDR2 YYEEEE, per germline. The CDR3 sequence is 13 residues long. CDR3 in DNA: TGTGCCAGCAATAGCTTTGATCGGTATGAGCAGTTCTTC. It is translated as CASNSFDRYEQFF.

There are a few counts of this clonotype. The chain recombines TRBV12-3 or TRBV12-4 with TRBJ1-1; D perhaps matches TRBD1 (6 bases). The CDR3 length is 16 residues. The V end lost 4 bases, the J end lost 0 bases, and 15 bases lay between the germline ends. CDR3 sequence (DNA): TGTGCCAGCAGTTCCCTTTGGGGGGCCCTGAACACTGAAGCTTTCTTT. It yields the protein CASSSLWGALNTEAFF.